These 29 T cell receptor beta chains share one sample of origin, sequenced in a study of OX40 agonist ivuxolimab in advanced cancers. Repertoires were generated with immunoSEQ multiplex PCR, while TCRdb's copy carries only in-frame clones and drops some. Here the sample spans more than 30,000 clones, around 89% being singletons. Material: CD4+ or CD8+ T cells sorted from blood, obtained in a trial of the OX40 agonist ivuxolimab. These receptor sequences come from an adult with an advanced solid tumor such as melanoma, head and neck, liver or kidney cancer.

The chain has TRBV9 and TRBJ2-5; D remains unclear. The CDR3 extends over 15 amino acids. V shed 0 bases and J shed 5 bases, with 14 bases lying between them. Looked up from germline, CDR1 is SGDLS and CDR2 is YYNGEE. In nucleotides, the CDR3 is TGTGCCAGCAGCGTAGCGCTCGGAATGGGGGAGACCCAGTACTTC. It specifies CASSVALGMGETQYF.

The V gene is TRBV9, the J gene TRBJ2-5, with D possibly being TRBD1 (6 bases). The CDR3 extends over 18 amino acids. Germline V lookup: CDR1 SGDLS, CDR2 YYNGEE. V gave up 1 base and J gave up 1 base, with 20 bases separating them. The CDR3 nucleotides read TGTGCCAGCAGCGTAAACCCCTTTGGTGAGGGGGTCCAAGAGACCCAGTACTTC. Translating it yields CASSVNPFGEGVQETQYF.

This chain joins TRBV5-1 and TRBJ2-1; TRBD2 agrees at 14 bases. CDR3 length equals 15 residues. V trimming: 9 bases; J trimming: 3 bases; junction bases outside the gene matches: 5. In germline, CDR1 is SGHRS, CDR2 YFSETQ. CDR3 DNA: TGCGCCACCCGGACTAGCGGGGGGATCTACAATGAGCAGTTCTTC. Its translation is CATRTSGGIYNEQFF. Full variable domain (remainder filled in from reference TRBV5-1 and TRBJ2-1): KAGVTQTPRYLIKTRGQQVTLSCSPISGHRSVSWYQQTPGQGLQFLFEYFSETQRNKGNFPGRFSGRQFSNSRSEMNVSTLELGDSALYLCATRTSGGIYNEQFFGPGTRLTVL.

J is TRBJ1-3 and V is TRBV5-6; D is perhaps TRBD1 (6 bases). The germline V gene has CDR1 SGHDT and CDR2 YYEEEE. Trimming removed 5 bases at V and 11 bases at J, with 20 bases between. The CDR3 has 14 amino acids. CDR3 nucleotide sequence: TGTGCCAGCAGGTCCTGGGGGCGACGGACTTCCATATATTTT. Residues: CASRSWGRRTSIYF.

This clone has only one observation. The V call is TRBV19, the J call TRBJ2-1; 8 bases map to TRBD1. Germline V gene data show CDR1 as LNHDA and CDR2 as SQIVND (reference sequence). J gave up 6 bases and V 7 bases, and 11 bases lay outside the gene matches. The CDR3 spans 15 residues. The CDR3 sequence is CASTRRQGIGNEQFF. The CDR3 DNA is TGTGCCAGTACCCGAAGACAGGGGATCGGCAATGAGCAGTTCTTC. Complete variable domain (other parts from reference TRBV19 and TRBJ2-1): DGGITQSPKYLFRKEGQNVTLSCEQNLNHDAMYWYRQDPGQGLRLIYYSQIVNDFQKGDIAEGYSVSREKKESFPLTVTSAQKNPTAFYLCASTRRQGIGNEQFFGPGTRLTVL.

This clone has a single count. The CDR3 loop reads CASSPGQGRGNQPQHF. CDR3 in DNA: TGTGCCAGCTCACCGGGACAGGGTAGAGGCAATCAGCCCCAGCATTTT. The V call is TRBV18, the J call TRBJ1-5; 9 bases line up with TRBD1. Germline CDR1 reads KGHSH; CDR2 reads LQKENI. Unmatched junction bases numbered 5, after V lost 3 bases and J lost 2 bases. The CDR3 has 16 residues.

This chain links TRBV13 with TRBJ2-6, with 11 bases aligning to TRBD2. Trimming at V came to 6 bases and at J to 0 bases, leaving 16 bases not matched to a gene. Looked up from germline, CDR1 is PRHDT and CDR2 is FYEKMQ (reference sequence). The CDR3 length is 21 residues. CDR3 residues: CASSSDRLAGTLSSGANVLTF. The CDR3 DNA sequence: TGTGCCAGCAGTTCAGATCGACTAGCGGGGACACTCAGCTCTGGGGCCAACGTCCTGACTTTC.

This sequence joins TRBV2 and TRBJ2-7; tentatively, D is TRBD1 (6 bases). Germline V gene sequence: CDR1 SNHLY, CDR2 FYNNEI. Trimming removed 4 bases from V and 4 bases from J, with 8 bases in between. CDR3 size: 12 residues. CDR3: CASSGRGYEQYF. CDR3 nucleotide sequence: TGTGCCAGCAGTGGAAGGGGGTACGAGCAGTACTTC.

In this sample, this clone turned up once. This rearrangement joins TRBV5-5 to TRBJ2-7, with 7 bases that match TRBD2. With 4 bases clipped from V and 3 bases from J, the junction kept 10 bases outside the gene matches. CDR3 size: 15 residues. Germline loops: CDR1 SGHKS, CDR2 YYEKEE (reference sequence). The CDR3 nucleotides read TGTGCCAGCAGCCGACGGGCGGGGGTTGGCTACGAGCAGTACTTC. Translating gives CASSRRAGVGYEQYF.

V and J are TRBV4-1 and TRBJ2-7, with D perhaps TRBD1 or TRBD2 (5 bases each). CDR1 is MGHRA and CDR2 is YSYEKL in the germline V gene. V lost 4 bases and J lost 0, with 13 bases in between. This CDR3 has 15 amino acids. CDR3 loop: CASSLRDGYSYEQYF. The CDR3 DNA sequence: TGCGCCAGCAGCCTCCGGGACGGATACTCCTACGAGCAGTACTTC.

This chain connects TRBV6-4 to TRBJ1-1, with D perhaps TRBD1 (5 bases). Germline CDR1 and CDR2: MRHNA and SNTAGT. The CDR3 extends over 16 amino acids. V shed 2 bases and J shed 3 bases, with 16 bases lying between them. DNA of the CDR3: TGTGCCAGCAGTGACGTCAGGGTAGGTATTGACACTGAAGCTTTCTTT. Protein sequence: CASSDVRVGIDTEAFF.

This sequence joins TRBV19 and TRBJ2-7, with a weak D call TRBD1 (5 bases). Germline V lookup: CDR1 LNHDA, CDR2 SQIVND (reference sequence). V was clipped by 9 bases and J by 2 bases, with 17 bases between them. The CDR3 loop spans 14 amino acids. CDR3 sequence reads: CASPKGSLTYEQYF. The CDR3 DNA sequence: TGTGCCAGCCCAAAGGGGTCCCTTACCTACGAGCAGTACTTC.

The chain joins TRBV29-1 to TRBJ1-5; 7 bases line up with TRBD1. The J segment lost 5 bases and the V segment lost 6 bases, leaving 7 bases of the junction unmatched. The germline gives CDR1 SQVTM, CDR2 ANQGSEA. This CDR3 region has 13 residues. This chain's CDR3 is CSVTDRVHQPQHF. The CDR3 DNA reads TGCAGCGTCACAGACAGGGTTCATCAGCCCCAGCATTTT.

CDR3 sequence reads: CASSLRYQETQYF. As DNA, the CDR3 is TGTGCCAGCAGCTTACGGTACCAAGAGACCCAGTACTTC. The chain links TRBV7-3 to TRBJ2-5; D unclear. V was pared by 2 bases and J by 0 bases, with 4 bases between. The CDR3 spans 13 residues. Germline CDR1 reads SGHTA; CDR2 reads FQGTGA.

This clone was seen a few times. The rearrangement uses TRBV2 and TRBJ2-2, with 12 positions matching TRBD1. The CDR3 length is 15 residues. Germline V gene sequence: CDR1 SNHLY, CDR2 FYNNEI. V gave up 5 bases and J gave up 6 bases; unmatched junction bases: 4. The CDR3 region is CASSRDRGHAGELFF. CDR3 DNA sequence: TGTGCCAGCAGTAGGGACAGGGGGCATGCCGGGGAGCTGTTTTTT.

The V call is TRBV2, the J call TRBJ2-5; the match to TRBD2 covers 13 bases. Germline assignment: CDR1 SNHLY and CDR2 FYNNEI. The junction had 4 bases not matched to a gene; V was cut back by 5 bases and J by 4 bases. This CDR3 spans 15 amino acids. CDR3 coding DNA: TGTGCCAGCAGTCGGACTAGCGGGAGAAGAGAGACCCAGTACTTC. Protein product: CASSRTSGRRETQYF.

The chain carries TRBV6-6 and TRBJ2-6; D uncertain. This CDR3 is 14 amino acids long. From germline, CDR1 is MNHNY and CDR2 SVGAGI (reference sequence). V dropped 7 bases and J dropped 1 base, with 8 bases sitting between them. The DNA for the CDR3 is TGTGCCAGCAACCAGAAATCTGGGGCCAACGTCCTGACTTTC. Its translation: CASNQKSGANVLTF.

The chain combines TRBV15 with TRBJ2-6; the D is unclear. V dropped 0 bases and J dropped 2 bases, with 8 bases sitting between them. The length of the CDR3 is 16 residues. Germline assignment: CDR1 LNHNV and CDR2 YYDKDF (reference sequence). CDR3 in amino acids: CATSRDLNAGANVLTF. Written as DNA, the CDR3 is TGTGCCACCAGCAGAGATCTTAACGCTGGGGCCAACGTCCTGACTTTC.

The chain recombines TRBV4-1 with TRBJ2-1; D is tentatively TRBD1 or TRBD2 (5 bases each). The germline V gene encodes CDR1 MGHRA and CDR2 YSYEKL. The V end lost 1 base, the J end lost 9 bases, and 13 bases lay between the germline ends. CDR3 length: 14 amino acids. The CDR3 here is CASSQGYGGREQFF. In nucleotides, the CDR3 is TGCGCCAGCAGCCAAGGTTATGGGGGTCGTGAGCAGTTCTTC.

This sequence joins TRBV27 and TRBJ1-6; no clear D. V was pared by 6 bases and J by 8 bases, with 20 bases between. In germline, CDR1 is MNHEY, CDR2 SMNVEV (reference sequence). This CDR3 comprises 16 residues. CDR3 sequence (DNA): TGTGCCAGCAGGATTGACGTGGGGAGTCGGTATTCACCCCTCCACTTT. This codes for CASRIDVGSRYSPLHF.

The chain carries TRBV10-2 and TRBJ1-2, with TRBD1 matching 9 bases. This CDR3 has 14 amino acids. CDR1 and CDR2 (germline): WSHSY, SAAADI. V lost 6 bases and J lost 8; bases outside the gene matches: 10. CDR3 in amino acids: CASRGQGEGLGYTF. The DNA of the CDR3 is TGCGCCAGCAGGGGACAGGGCGAAGGCCTAGGCTACACCTTC.

The chain employs TRBV30 and TRBJ2-1, with 7 bases fitting TRBD2. The germline V gene encodes CDR1 GTSNPN and CDR2 SVGIG (reference sequence). CDR3 size: 15 residues. The V and J ends lost 0 bases and 7 bases, in that order; junction bases with no gene match: 9. CDR3 sequence: CAWSVFSSGGNEQFF. The CDR3 DNA reads as TGTGCCTGGAGTGTTTTTTCTAGCGGCGGGAATGAGCAGTTCTTC.

The chain employs TRBV5-6 and TRBJ1-2; D is perhaps TRBD1 (5 bases). This CDR3 has 14 amino acids. V was cut by 1 base and J by 8 bases, with 15 bases left in between. The germline gives CDR1 SGHDT, CDR2 YYEEEE. CDR3 nucleotides: TGTGCCAGCAGCTTGAGGTCGGCAGGGTTGGGCTACACCTTC. Its protein product is CASSLRSAGLGYTF. The full variable domain, with the rest looked up from reference TRBV5-6 and TRBJ1-2, is DAGVTQSPTHLIKTRGQQVTLRCSPKSGHDTVSWYQQALGQGPQFIFQYYEEEERQRGNFPDRFSGHQFPNYSSELNVNALLLGDSALYLCASSLRSAGLGYTFGSGTRLTVV.

The chain is built from TRBV7-2 and TRBJ2-7; weak D call: TRBD2 (6 bases). The CDR3 spans 16 residues. Per germline, CDR1 SGHTA and CDR2 FQGNSA. Trimming stripped 2 bases from V and 5 bases from J, with 19 bases between. The CDR3 sequence: CASSLSLDWRVNEQYF. The CDR3 bases are TGTGCCAGCAGCTTATCTCTTGATTGGAGGGTAAACGAGCAGTACTTC.

This clone was counted between two and nine times. The CDR3 does not end in the conserved phenylalanine or tryptophan, so this is likely a read error. The DNA is omitted, as the CDR3 cannot be located on it reliably, and the CDR3 follows TCRdb's listing. The genes are TRBV9 and TRBJ1-1; TRBD1, as called in the table, went unchecked against the DNA. Germline V gene lookup returns CDR1 SGDLS and CDR2 YYNGEE. Inclusive of both ends, the CDR3 amounts to 8 amino acids. CDR3 amino acids: CASIHPRI.

The chain employs TRBV18 and TRBJ2-7; TRBD1 might be the D (5 bases). This CDR3 has 17 residues. In germline, CDR1 is KGHSH, CDR2 LQKENI. The V gene lost 3 bases and the J gene lost 1 base, with 19 bases spanning the gap. The CDR3, as DNA: TGTGCCAGCTCACCCTACCTCGCAGGGCTTACTTCCTACGAGCAGTACTTC. Its protein is CASSPYLAGLTSYEQYF.

The chain links TRBV9 to TRBJ2-1; D is unresolved. CDR1 is SGDLS, CDR2 YYNGEE, per germline. There are 15 residues in the CDR3. The V end lost 4 bases, the J end lost 4 bases, and 15 bases lay between the germline ends. As DNA, the CDR3 is TGTGCCAGCAGCCCAACCTATCCTCATTACAATGAGCAGTTCTTC. It yields the protein CASSPTYPHYNEQFF.

This chain connects TRBV2 to TRBJ2-3; D perhaps matches TRBD2 (6 bases). Germline V gene lookup returns CDR1 SNHLY and CDR2 FYNNEI. The CDR3 totals 18 residues. Trimming took off 6 bases at V and 5 bases at J, with 27 bases between the two ends. DNA of the CDR3: TGTGCCAGCAGCCCTTACGGGGGTCCTCTAATTTTGGGAGATACGCAGTATTTT. This encodes CASSPYGGPLILGDTQYF.

This chain links TRBV23-1 with TRBJ1-2; D remains unclear. Being an ORF, TRBV23-1 has a function that is uncertain. V lost 7 bases and J lost 4, with 13 bases in between. CDR3 length equals 13 residues. CDR3 region: CASTRTAGYGYTF. CDR3 DNA sequence: TGCGCCAGCACTCGGACGGCCGGCTATGGCTACACCTTC.